These 21 T cell receptor beta chains originate from one sample sequenced in a study of T cell changes during pregnancy in multiple sclerosis. This table comes from immunoSEQ multiplex PCR, and its TCRdb copy is limited to in-frame clones, with some not included. The sample has under 45,000 clones, 88% seen once; the top ten hold under 4.5%. The source material was CD8+ T cells from peripheral blood mononuclear cells, sampled in the first trimester of pregnancy. The receptor source for this set is a female donor with multiple sclerosis, enrolled in a pregnancy study.

V and J are TRBV6-5 and TRBJ1-2; 8 nucleotides line up with TRBD1. J was trimmed by 5 bases and V by 6 bases; bases with no gene match: 5. The CDR3 totals 13 residues. CDR1 is MNHEY, CDR2 SVGAGI, per germline. Here the CDR3 reads CASSPGGGYGYTF. In nucleotides, the CDR3 is TGTGCCAGCAGCCCAGGGGGCGGGTATGGCTACACCTTC.

The J gene is TRBJ2-5, the V gene TRBV29-1, with 9 bases matching TRBD1. The CDR3 has 16 amino acids. The trim removed 4 bases at V and 3 bases at J, leaving 12 bases unmatched. CDR1 SQVTM and CDR2 ANQGSEA come from the germline V gene. CDR3 DNA: TGCAGCGTTGCGGAGCAATTACAGGGGGCCGAAGAGACCCAGTACTTC. This codes for CSVAEQLQGAEETQYF.

The chain employs TRBV4-3 and TRBJ1-6; D gene unclear. Trimming pared 0 bases from V and 4 bases from J, leaving 13 bases between. The CDR3 is made up of 17 amino acids. CDR1 is LGHNA and CDR2 is YSLEER in the germline V gene. Here the CDR3 DNA reads TGCGCCAGCAGCCAAGATCCCCGCGGAGCGTATAATTCACCCCTCCACTTT. Residues: CASSQDPRGAYNSPLHF.

The chain links TRBV29-1 to TRBJ2-7; a possible D gene is TRBD1 (6 bases). V was trimmed by 5 bases and J by 2 bases, leaving 19 bases between them. The CDR3 is made up of 15 amino acids. From germline, CDR1 is SQVTM and CDR2 ANQGSEA. DNA of the CDR3: TGCAGCGTTTCCGGGACACAGTTTCAAACCTACGAGCAGTACTTC. This gives the protein CSVSGTQFQTYEQYF.

This chain connects TRBV4-1 to TRBJ2-3; D unclear. The CDR3 has 16 residues. Germline V gives CDR1 MGHRA, CDR2 YSYEKL. Trimming left V 0 bases short and J 2 bases short, with 12 bases between. The CDR3 sequence is CASSQDSARVTDTQYF. CDR3 nucleotide sequence: TGCGCCAGCAGCCAAGACTCCGCTAGAGTCACAGATACGCAGTATTTT.

The chain has TRBV7-3 and TRBJ2-5; D perhaps matches TRBD1 (7 bases). Germline V gene data show CDR1 as SGHTA and CDR2 as FQGTGA. V was shortened by 0 bases and J by 0 bases, with 11 bases between the two germline ends. CDR3 length: 16 amino acids. The DNA of the CDR3 is TGTGCCAGCAGCTTAACGGCAGGGGGGTACCAAGAGACCCAGTACTTC. Translating it yields CASSLTAGGYQETQYF.

The chain carries TRBV7-9 and TRBJ2-3, with 7 bases identical to TRBD2. In germline, CDR1 is SEHNR, CDR2 FQNEAQ (reference sequence). The V gene end was trimmed by 6 bases and the J gene end by 3 bases; junction bases not matched to a gene: 6. The CDR3 covers 14 residues. CDR3 sequence (DNA): TGTGCCAGCAGAAATAGCGGGTCTACAGATACGCAGTATTTT. It translates to CASRNSGSTDTQYF.

The chain recombines TRBV5-5 with TRBJ1-1; 11 positions agree with TRBD1. With 4 bases clipped from V and 5 bases from J, the junction kept 4 bases outside the gene matches. The CDR3 is 14 residues long. Germline CDR1 SGHKS, CDR2 YYEKEE (reference sequence). CDR3 protein: CASSVGTGGTEAFF. In DNA form, the CDR3 reads TGTGCCAGCAGCGTAGGGACAGGGGGAACTGAAGCTTTCTTT.

The chain recombines TRBV7-3 with TRBJ2-1, with 7 positions matching TRBD2. Germline CDR1 reads SGHTA; CDR2 reads FQGTGA. CDR3 length equals 14 residues. The trim removed 2 bases at V and 5 bases at J, leaving 3 bases unmatched. For the CDR3, the DNA is TGTGCCAGCAGCTTACGCGGGGGAGACAATGAGCAGTTCTTC. Translated: CASSLRGGDNEQFF.

For the CDR3, the DNA is TGTGCCAGTAGCCCGGGACAGGGAACCTACGAGCAGTACTTC. It codes for CASSPGQGTYEQYF. J is TRBJ2-7 and V is TRBV19, with 9 bases lining up with TRBD1. This CDR3 has 14 amino acids. Per germline, CDR1 LNHDA and CDR2 SQIVND (reference sequence). V shed 6 bases, J shed 2 bases, and the junction held 5 bases outside the gene matches.

The chain employs TRBV27 and TRBJ2-3; 11 positions agree with TRBD2. Per the germline V gene, CDR1 is MNHEY and CDR2 is SMNVEV (reference sequence). CDR3 length equals 15 residues. Trimming cost V 6 bases and J 4 bases; bases outside gene matches: 6. Here the CDR3 reads CASRLAGAPPDTQYF. The CDR3 region has the DNA TGTGCCAGCAGACTAGCGGGGGCCCCCCCAGATACGCAGTATTTT.

The CDR3 DNA is TGTGCCAGCAGCCCGCCCCGGACAGCTGATAGATACTATGGCTACACCTTC. It translates to CASSPPRTADRYYGYTF. The V call is TRBV5-6, the J call TRBJ1-2; possible D gene TRBD1, 6 bases. Germline CDR1 and CDR2: SGHDT and YYEEEE. Trimming took 4 bases from V and 3 from J, leaving 22 bases between them. The CDR3 is 17 residues long.

V gene TRBV7-2 combines with J gene TRBJ1-1, with D maybe TRBD1 (6 bases). Germline-derived CDR1 and CDR2 are SGHTA and FQGNSA. Trimming stripped 2 bases from V and 0 bases from J, with 7 bases between. The CDR3 has 14 amino acids. The CDR3: CASSLTGMNTEAFF. The CDR3 DNA reads as TGTGCCAGCAGCTTAACAGGGATGAACACTGAAGCTTTCTTT.

V gene TRBV9 combines with J gene TRBJ1-5, with D maybe TRBD1 (5 bases). Germline V gives CDR1 SGDLS, CDR2 YYNGEE. Deletions cut 5 bases from V and 4 bases from J, with 13 bases between. This CDR3 contains 14 residues. The DNA of the CDR3 is TGTGCCAGCAGTGCTGACGACAGTAATCAGCCCCAGCATTTT. Amino acid sequence: CASSADDSNQPQHF.

This clone was counted a single time. This chain joins TRBV27 and TRBJ2-7, with a tentative D call TRBD2 (6 bases). Trimming removed 6 bases from V and 3 bases from J, with 15 bases in between. The CDR3 covers 14 residues. The germline V gene encodes CDR1 MNHEY and CDR2 SMNVEV (reference sequence). CDR3 sequence: CASSIALGGYEQYF. CDR3 DNA sequence: TGTGCCAGCAGCATCGCCTTGGGGGGCTACGAGCAGTACTTC.

This clone has just one count. The rearrangement joins TRBV4-1 to TRBJ2-7; perhaps TRBD1 as D (6 bases). This CDR3 has 13 amino acids. Trimming left V 3 bases short and J 6 bases short, with 12 bases between. The germline V gene has CDR1 MGHRA and CDR2 YSYEKL. The CDR3: CASSHAQGSEQYF. DNA of the CDR3: TGCGCCAGCAGCCATGCTCAGGGGTCCGAGCAGTACTTC.

This rearrangement joins TRBV20-1 to TRBJ1-2; D remains ambiguous. Germline V gene data show CDR1 as DFQATT and CDR2 as SNEGSKA (reference sequence). The CDR3 is 11 amino acids. V dropped 7 bases and J dropped 3 bases, with 9 bases sitting between them. This CDR3 is CSDSLDYGYTF. For the CDR3, the DNA is TGCAGTGACTCGCTGGACTATGGCTACACCTTC.

The chain uses TRBV19 and TRBJ2-1; 8 bases map to TRBD2. V dropped 9 bases and J dropped 3; count of bases not matched to a gene: 7. From germline, CDR1 is LNHDA and CDR2 SQIVND (reference sequence). The CDR3 is 14 amino acids. The CDR3 bases are TGTGCCAGCCACGGGGGGGACGGCTACAATGAGCAGTTCTTC. It specifies CASHGGDGYNEQFF.

The chain carries TRBV7-2 and TRBJ2-1, with 10 bases lining up with TRBD1. Trimming removed 4 bases from V and 1 base from J; junction bases left unmatched: 7. The CDR3 length is 17 residues. Germline CDR1 SGHTA, CDR2 FQGNSA. CDR3 residues: CASSSPEDRGSYNEQFF. The CDR3 coding sequence is TGTGCCAGCAGCTCCCCCGAGGACAGGGGGTCCTACAATGAGCAGTTCTTC.

The chain has TRBV4-1 and TRBJ2-7; 7 bases fit TRBD1. Looked up from germline, CDR1 is MGHRA and CDR2 is YSYEKL. V lost 0 bases and J lost 7; bases outside the gene matches: 9. CDR3 size: 15 residues. The CDR3 loop is CASSQDLGQSGEQYF. The CDR3 DNA is TGCGCCAGCAGCCAAGATCTGGGACAGTCGGGAGAGCAGTACTTC.

This chain links TRBV11-2 with TRBJ2-1; TRBD2 aligns across 8 bases. Germline V gives CDR1 SGHAT, CDR2 FQNNGV. V lost 5 bases, J lost 3 bases, and 6 bases stayed unmatched. The CDR3 totals 15 residues. This CDR3 reads CASSSKRGIYNEQFF. Here the CDR3 DNA reads TGTGCCAGCAGCAGCAAGCGGGGGATCTACAATGAGCAGTTCTTC.